This TCR beta chain was sequenced for a study of cytomegalovirus exposure and HLA in healthy donors. Whole-study results and caveats: The productive fraction for most TCR beta V segments was about 87% or about 30% in an earlier analysis. Presence/absence analyses supposed approximately even sequencing depth among donors. Association of a missense DCLRE1C variant with TCR beta V- and J-gene trimming was reported in a later analysis.

V shed 3 bases and J 8 bases; nucleotides not matched to a gene: 11. The CDR3 runs to 16 residues. Per germline, CDR1 SEHNR and CDR2 FQNEAQ (reference sequence). This clone showed up just a few times. The antigen remains undetermined. This PCR relied on a set of 60 Vbeta primers and 13 Jbeta primers. The method was immunoSEQ multiplex PCR; TCRdb's version includes in-frame clones alone and lacks a portion of them. The table has tens of thousands of clones, approximately 71% seen once; the top ten hold roughly 7.2%. The sequencing input was PBMCs. The chain combines TRBV7-9 with TRBJ2-1; 9 nucleotides line up with TRBD2. The source of this sequence is a middle-aged woman in good health and CMV-seronegative. The CDR3 protein is CASSFYQGSGSYEQFF. The CDR3 bases are TGTGCCAGCAGCTTTTATCAGGGTAGCGGGAGCTATGAGCAGTTCTTC.